These T cell receptor beta chains were read from a single sample in a study of immune evolution from preneoplasia to lung adenocarcinoma. The assay was immunoSEQ multiplex PCR, and TCRdb's table has in-frame clones only and misses some. The sample lists roughly 4,700 clones; approximately 78% were seen once. The sample taken for sequencing was FFPE lung adenocarcinoma in situ tissue. The origin of the receptors is a person aged 70 to 79 with lung adenocarcinoma. Both conserved end residues are part of each CDR3. The D gene is left open where the match is weak. Expanded clones are given a class, and other clones once, few, many or no size at all.

TGTGCCAGCAGCTTAAACGCCCTCAATCAGCCCCAGCATTTT CASSLNALNQPQHF - TRBJ1-5 TRBV7-2 -
TGCAGCGTCCGACGGACTAGCGGATCCTACAATGAGCAGTTCTTC CSVRRTSGSYNEQFF - TRBJ2-1 TRBV29-1 TRBD2
TGCGCCAGCGGACTAGCGGGGCTTAATGAGCAGTTCTTC CASGLAGLNEQFF - TRBJ2-1 TRBV5-1 TRBD2
TGCAGCGTTGATCGGACTAGCGGGAGGAGGGGAAATGAGCAGTTCTTC CSVDRTSGRRGNEQFF - TRBJ2-1 TRBV29-1 TRBD2
TGTGCCAGCAGCTTGGCCGTTTTTGGAAACACCATATATTTT CASSLAVFGNTIYF - TRBJ1-3 TRBV5-6 -
TGTGCCAGTAGCCCGCAAGCCCTATCAGGGCTGTACCACGAGCAGTACTTC CASSPQALSGLYHEQYF - TRBJ2-7 TRBV19 -
TGCGCCAGCAGCCAGGAGGTAGTCATGAACACTGAAGCTTTCTTT CASSQEVVMNTEAFF few TRBJ1-1 TRBV4-1 -
TGTGCCAGCAGTTACGGGGGCCCCACAGATACGCAGTATTTT CASSYGGPTDTQYF few TRBJ2-3 TRBV6-5 -
TGTGCCAGCAGCGAGGGGGCTGGCTATGGCTACACCTTC CASSEGAGYGYTF - TRBJ1-2 TRBV25-1 TRBD1
TGTGCCAGTAGTATAGTAGGATCTCGAGGCGAGCAGTACTTC CASSIVGSRGEQYF - TRBJ2-7 TRBV19 -
TGCGCCAGCAGCTTGTCTTTGCATGAGCAGTTCTTC CASSLSLHEQFF - TRBJ2-1 TRBV5-1 -
TGTGCCAGCAGGGAAACAGGGAACCGCGAGCAGTACTTC CASRETGNREQYF - TRBJ2-7 TRBV5-8 -
TGTGCCAGCAGCCCCCTATTCTCCTACGAGCAGTACTTC CASSPLFSYEQYF - TRBJ2-7 TRBV14 -
TGTGCCAGCAGGGCGGATCGCCGGGGCTACACCTTC CASRADRRGYTF - TRBJ1-2 TRBV25-1 -
TGTGCCAGCAGCGCCCCTCACGGGGAGACAGTGAACACTGAAGCTTTCTTT CASSAPHGETVNTEAFF - TRBJ1-1 TRBV25-1 -
TGTGCCAGCAGCGGAAGGGCCTTAGACGAGCAGTACTTC CASSGRALDEQYF - TRBJ2-7 TRBV28 -
TGTGCCAGCAGCCGGGACGGTCCTGAGGGCTACACCTTC CASSRDGPEGYTF - TRBJ1-2 TRBV5-6 -
TGTGCCAGCAGCCCGTGGACAGGCGCTGGGGCCAACGTCCTGACTTTC CASSPWTGAGANVLTF few TRBJ2-6 TRBV14 TRBD1
TGTGCCAGCAGCGTAGACCAGGGTTGGTTCCACGAGCAGTACTTC CASSVDQGWFHEQYF - TRBJ2-7 TRBV9 -
TGTGCCAGCACCCCATGGACAGGCCAAGAGACCCAGTACTTC CASTPWTGQETQYF - TRBJ2-5 TRBV2 TRBD1
TGCAGCGTATTCCGACAGGGCGGGGCCAACGTCCTGACTTTC CSVFRQGGANVLTF few TRBJ2-6 TRBV29-1 TRBD1
TGTGCCAGCAGTGGTTACGGAACCAATTCACCCCTCCACTTT CASSGYGTNSPLHF - TRBJ1-6 TRBV2 -
TGTGCCACCAGCAGAGATGAGGGAGGAGGCAATCAGCCCCAGCATTTT CATSRDEGGGNQPQHF - TRBJ1-5 TRBV15 -
TGTGCCAGCAGTCCCGGACTAGCGGGAGAGACCCAGTACTTC CASSPGLAGETQYF - TRBJ2-5 TRBV28 TRBD2
TGCAGCGCGGGGGTACAACAAGATGGCTACACCTTC CSAGVQQDGYTF - TRBJ1-2 TRBV29-1 -
TGTGCCAGTAGCCGTTGGGGGAACACTGAAGCTTTCTTT CASSRWGNTEAFF few TRBJ1-1 TRBV19 -
TGTGCCTGGAATCGAAAGGAGAGCCGGGACCCCTGCGGAGGGACCGGGGAGCTGTTTTTT CAWNRKESRDPCGGTGELFF - TRBJ2-2 TRBV30 -
TGTGCCAGCAGCTCCCGGCAGGAAGGGCTGGACGAGCAGTACTTC CASSSRQEGLDEQYF - TRBJ2-7 TRBV9 -
TGTGCCAGCAGTGCAGGACTAGCGGGAGTTTATGAGCAGTTCTTC CASSAGLAGVYEQFF - TRBJ2-1 TRBV5-6 TRBD2
TGTGCCAGCAGTGAAGTCCTAGCGGGGGTGCTTGGGGAGACCCAGTACTTC CASSEVLAGVLGETQYF - TRBJ2-5 TRBV2 TRBD2
TGTGCCACCAGCAGGACAGGGGAAAATCAGCCCCAGCATTTT CATSRTGENQPQHF - TRBJ1-5 TRBV15 TRBD1
TGCGCCAGCCAATCTGGGACAGGGGGAAGTTCACCCCTCCACTTT CASQSGTGGSSPLHF - TRBJ1-6 TRBV4-1 TRBD1
TGCGCCAGCAGCCAAGCCAATGAGCAGTTCTTC CASSQANEQFF few TRBJ2-1 TRBV5-1 -
TGTGCCAGCAGGCAACAGGGGGCTGCTAACTATGGCTACACCTTC CASRQQGAANYGYTF - TRBJ1-2 TRBV5-4 TRBD1
TGTGCCAGCAGCGGGGGACAGGGGAGAACCGATACTAACTATGGCTACACCTTC CASSGGQGRTDTNYGYTF - TRBJ1-2 TRBV9 TRBD1
TGTGCCAGCAGTTCCCTGGGGGATATAGGCTACACCTTC CASSSLGDIGYTF - TRBJ1-2 TRBV6-6 -
TGTGCCAGCAGCTTGGACAGAACAGGGGAAAAACTGTTTTTT CASSLDRTGEKLFF once TRBJ1-4 TRBV5-6 -
TGTGCCAGCAGCTTTGGAGCGGGGCTACAAGAGACCCAGTACTTC CASSFGAGLQETQYF - TRBJ2-5 TRBV7-2 TRBD2
TGTGCCAGCAGCTATGGCCCCGGGACAGATAATCAGCCCCAGCATTTT CASSYGPGTDNQPQHF - TRBJ1-5 TRBV5-8 TRBD1
TGTGCCAGTAGTATAGAATTACGGTACGAGCAGTACTTC CASSIELRYEQYF - TRBJ2-7 TRBV19 -
TGCGCCAGCAGTCTAGACGGGGGGCGATGGGAGCAGTACTTC CASSLDGGRWEQYF - TRBJ2-7 TRBV5-1 -
TGTGCCAGCTCACCGAGCTTGGGACAGGGCCCCGAGCAGTACTTC CASSPSLGQGPEQYF - TRBJ2-7 TRBV18 TRBD1
TGTGCCAGCAGCCTCCTAGGCAACTCTGGGGCCAACGTCCTGACTTTC CASSLLGNSGANVLTF - TRBJ2-6 TRBV9 -
TGTGCCAGCAGTTACGACAGGGAATCAAATGGCTACACCTTC CASSYDRESNGYTF - TRBJ1-2 TRBV6-5 TRBD1
TGCGCCAGCAGCTTTAATCAGGGGCCCTTCTACGGCGGGGAGCTGTTTTTT CASSFNQGPFYGGELFF - TRBJ2-2 TRBV5-1 -
TGTGCCAGCAGCTTGGCTGGGAGAAGGAGTGGAAACACCATATATTTT CASSLAGRRSGNTIYF - TRBJ1-3 TRBV5-6 -
TGCGCCAGCAGCTTGGTTTCAGATCCCCGGTATGGCTACACCTTC CASSLVSDPRYGYTF - TRBJ1-2 TRBV5-1 -
TGTGCCAGTAGCCCCTTCGACAGGGGAATAAATCAGCCCCAGCATTTT CASSPFDRGINQPQHF - TRBJ1-5 TRBV19 TRBD1
TGTGCCAGCAGCTTACGGACCTTCGACAATGAGCAGTTCTTC CASSLRTFDNEQFF - TRBJ2-1 TRBV5-4 -
TGTGCCAGCAGTGTTTTCCGAGGAGGAGGCAATCAGCCCCAGCATTTT CASSVFRGGGNQPQHF - TRBJ1-5 TRBV28 -